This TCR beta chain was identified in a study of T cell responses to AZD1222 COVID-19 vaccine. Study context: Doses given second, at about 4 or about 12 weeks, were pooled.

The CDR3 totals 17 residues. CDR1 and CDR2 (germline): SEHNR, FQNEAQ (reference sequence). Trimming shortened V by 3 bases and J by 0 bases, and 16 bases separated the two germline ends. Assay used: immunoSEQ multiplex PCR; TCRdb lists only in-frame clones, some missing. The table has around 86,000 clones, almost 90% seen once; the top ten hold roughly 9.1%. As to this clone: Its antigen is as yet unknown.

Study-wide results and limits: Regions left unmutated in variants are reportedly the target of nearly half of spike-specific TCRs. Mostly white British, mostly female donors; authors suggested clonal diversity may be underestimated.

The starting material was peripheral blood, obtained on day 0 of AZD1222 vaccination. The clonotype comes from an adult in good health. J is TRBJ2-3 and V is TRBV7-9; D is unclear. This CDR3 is CASSFGTVRTSTDTQYF. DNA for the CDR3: TGTGCCAGCAGCTTTGGTACAGTGAGAACTAGCACAGATACGCAGTATTTT.